A single sample gave rise to the 19 T cell receptor beta chains below, sequenced in a study of blood T cell repertoires in COVID-19. Here immunoSEQ multiplex PCR was the method, and the copy in TCRdb shows in-frame clones only, minus some. The table records approximately 55,000 clones, 90% of them present only once. The sample taken for sequencing was peripheral blood. The receptors derive from a middle-aged man with acute or convalescent COVID-19.

This clone was observed once. The CDR3 nucleotides are TGTGCCAGCAGCCGACCTAGCGGCCCCCCCCATGAGCAGTTCTTC. Residues: CASSRPSGPPHEQFF. The gene calls are TRBV11-2 and TRBJ2-1; 7 positions agree with TRBD2. V shed 5 bases and J 8 bases; nucleotides not matched to a gene: 12. CDR3 length: 15 amino acids. The germline V gene encodes CDR1 SGHAT and CDR2 FQNNGV.

A single count supports this clone. The V and J genes are TRBV5-1 and TRBJ1-2; 9 bases align to TRBD1. The trim removed 4 bases at V and 6 bases at J, leaving 10 bases unmatched. The CDR3 runs 15 residues. CDR1 SGHRS and CDR2 YFSETQ come from the germline V gene. CDR3 sequence: CASSIQPGQGNGYTF. CDR3 bases: TGCGCCAGCAGCATTCAGCCGGGACAGGGTAATGGCTACACCTTC.

Worth noting for this clone: The junction and the germline gene differ at one end; a read error may be behind it. The chain combines TRBV30 with TRBJ2-7, with D possibly matching TRBD1 (6 bases). CDR1 is GTSNPN, CDR2 SVGIG, per germline (reference sequence). The CDR3 spans 14 residues. DNA of the CDR3: TGTGCCTGGAGCCTCACCGGGACACCAGTCGAGGAGTACTTC. Residues: CAWSLTGTPVEEYF.

V is TRBV5-1 and J is TRBJ1-1, with D perhaps TRBD1 (6 bases). The germline V and J ends were trimmed by 4 bases and 1 base, with 14 bases remaining between them. Per germline, CDR1 SGHRS and CDR2 YFSETQ. CDR3 size: 15 residues. The CDR3: CASSQRGQGNTEAFF. For the CDR3, the DNA is TGCGCCAGCAGCCAGCGGGGGCAAGGGAACACTGAAGCTTTCTTT.

V is TRBV4-3 and J is TRBJ2-1, with 8 nucleotides matching TRBD1. The CDR3 is 16 residues long. V lost 2 bases to trimming and J lost 2 bases; unmatched junction nucleotides: 5. The germline V gene has CDR1 LGHNA and CDR2 YSLEER. CDR3 DNA sequence: TGCGCCAGCAGCCAAACCGGGACAGGACCCTACAATGAGCAGTTCTTC. Translation gives CASSQTGTGPYNEQFF.

The chain uses TRBV12-5 and TRBJ2-7; TRBD2 matches 8 bases. With 0 bases clipped from V and 1 base from J, the junction kept 8 bases outside the gene matches. The CDR3 has 17 residues. Germline V gene data show CDR1 as LGHNT and CDR2 as FRNRAP. CDR3 bases: TGTGCTAGTGGTTTGGTAGGATTGGCTAGCGGGTCCTACGAGCAGTACTTC. It yields the protein CASGLVGLASGSYEQYF.

This chain connects TRBV6-5 to TRBJ1-6; D unclear. This CDR3 is 13 amino acids long. V gave up 5 bases and J gave up 6 bases, with 8 bases separating them. Per the germline V gene, CDR1 is MNHEY and CDR2 is SVGAGI. The CDR3 here is CASSQTGNSPLHF. CDR3 bases: TGTGCCAGCAGTCAAACCGGTAATTCACCCCTCCACTTT.

This clone was recorded only once. J is TRBJ1-2 and V is TRBV19, with TRBD1 as a possible D gene (5 bases). Trimming removed 6 bases from V and 8 bases from J, with 19 bases in between. CDR1 is LNHDA and CDR2 is SQIVND in the germline V gene (reference sequence). The CDR3 covers 14 residues. This CDR3 is CASSPWGLLEGYTF. Written as DNA, the CDR3 is TGTGCCAGTAGCCCCTGGGGCCTTTTAGAGGGCTACACCTTC.

This clone was observed a single time. This sequence joins TRBV4-1 and TRBJ2-7; TRBD2 matches at 10 bases. The germline CDR1 and CDR2 sequences are MGHRA and YSYEKL. This CDR3 has 15 amino acids. V gave up 3 bases and J gave up 3 bases; unmatched junction bases: 5. The CDR3 bases are TGCGCCAGCAGCCATCTAGCGGGAGCCTACTACGAGCAGTACTTC. It encodes CASSHLAGAYYEQYF.

The gene calls are TRBV3-1 (or the pseudogene TRBV3-2) and TRBJ2-7, with 8 bases that match TRBD2. The germline gives CDR1 LGHDT, CDR2 YNNKEL (reference sequence). The CDR3 totals 14 residues. V was pared by 2 bases and J by 6 bases, with 6 bases of the junction left unmatched. The CDR3 is CASSQSGGLGEQYF. The CDR3 coding sequence is TGTGCCAGCAGCCAATCGGGGGGACTAGGCGAGCAGTACTTC.

The rearrangement links TRBV19 to TRBJ2-7; D is perhaps TRBD2 (5 bases). This CDR3 has 14 amino acids. Between the trimmed V and J ends, which lost 1 base and 0 bases, there was a span of 7 bases. CDR1 is LNHDA, CDR2 SQIVND, per germline (reference sequence). The DNA for the CDR3 is TGTGCCAGTAGTATAGGTAGCGACTCCTACGAGCAGTACTTC. Its translation: CASSIGSDSYEQYF.

The chain couples TRBV28 to TRBJ1-2; 10 nucleotides match TRBD1. The germline V gene encodes CDR1 MDHEN and CDR2 SYDVKM. The CDR3 extends over 13 amino acids. Trimming at V came to 7 bases and at J to 8 bases, leaving 7 bases not matched to a gene. CDR3 protein: CASTLTGGGGYTF. DNA for the CDR3: TGTGCCAGCACCTTGACAGGGGGCGGAGGCTACACCTTC.

The sample holds a few counts of this clone. The V and J genes are TRBV3-1 (or the pseudogene TRBV3-2) and TRBJ1-2, with 9 bases that match TRBD1. The ends lost 4 bases at V and 2 bases at J; junction bases unmatched: 5. The CDR3 length is 15 residues. Germline V gene sequence: CDR1 LGHDT, CDR2 YNNKEL (reference sequence). The CDR3: CASSLGTGTNYGYTF. CDR3 nucleotide sequence: TGTGCCAGCAGCCTGGGGACAGGGACGAACTATGGCTACACCTTC.

This chain uses TRBV5-1 with TRBJ1-4, with TRBD1 matching 7 bases. Trimming at V came to 0 bases and at J to 4 bases, leaving 3 bases not matched to a gene. Germline CDR1 SGHRS, CDR2 YFSETQ. The CDR3 covers 15 residues. The DNA for the CDR3 is TGCGCCAGCAGCTTGGGACAGGGTGATAATGAAAAACTGTTTTTT. Translated, it gives CASSLGQGDNEKLFF. Full variable domain (missing parts from reference TRBV5-1 and TRBJ1-4): KAGVTQTPRYLIKTRGQQVTLSCSPISGHRSVSWYQQTPGQGLQFLFEYFSETQRNKGNFPGRFSGRQFSNSRSEMNVSTLELGDSALYLCASSLGQGDNEKLFFGSGTQLSVL.

CDR3 loop: CASSYLGQGYQPQHF. For the CDR3, the DNA is TGTGCCAGCAGTTACTTGGGACAGGGGTATCAGCCCCAGCATTTT. The chain employs TRBV6-5 and TRBJ1-5; 10 bases are a match to TRBD1. The CDR3 runs to 15 residues. With V trimmed by 1 base and J by 5 bases, 2 bases remained unmatched. The germline V gene has CDR1 MNHEY and CDR2 SVGAGI.

The rearrangement uses TRBV3-1 (or the pseudogene TRBV3-2) and TRBJ2-7, with D perhaps matching TRBD2 (5 bases). This CDR3 has 13 amino acids. V was pared by 3 bases and J by 3 bases, with 9 bases between. Germline V gene data show CDR1 as LGHDT and CDR2 as YNNKEL (reference sequence). The CDR3 bases are TGTGCCAGCAGCCAGCCCGGGGTCTACGAGCAGTACTTC. This translates into CASSQPGVYEQYF.

J is TRBJ2-1 and V is TRBV11-2; 9 nucleotides match TRBD2. The V gene end was trimmed by 4 bases and the J gene end by 4 bases; junction bases not matched to a gene: 8. The CDR3 is made up of 16 amino acids. Germline V gene data show CDR1 as SGHAT and CDR2 as FQNNGV. The CDR3 nucleotides are TGTGCCAGCAGCTCCGAACTAGCGGGTGCATACAATGAGCAGTTCTTC. It codes for CASSSELAGAYNEQFF. Full variable domain (remainder filled in from reference TRBV11-2 and TRBJ2-1): EAGVAQSPRYKIIEKRQSVAFWCNPISGHATLYWYQQILGQGPKLLIQFQNNGVVDDSQLPKDRFSAERLKGVDSTLKIQPAKLEDSAVYLCASSSELAGAYNEQFFGPGTRLTVL.

The rearrangement links TRBV11-2 to TRBJ2-7; 7 nucleotides match TRBD1. The V segment lost 4 bases and the J segment 3 bases; nucleotides outside the gene matches: 18. CDR3 length: 18 amino acids. The germline gives CDR1 SGHAT, CDR2 FQNNGV. The DNA of the CDR3 is TGTGCCAGCAGCTCTAGGGGGCCCTCGGACTCCCGCGTCTACGAGCAGTACTTC. Protein: CASSSRGPSDSRVYEQYF.

The rearrangement links TRBV25-1 to TRBJ1-2, with a weak D call TRBD1 (6 bases). V dropped 7 bases and J dropped 8 bases, with 23 bases sitting between them. Germline V CDR1 and CDR2: MGHDK, SYGVNS. This CDR3 is 15 amino acids long. This CDR3 is CASTATSGGGLGYTF. The CDR3 nucleotides read TGTGCCAGCACCGCAACCTCCGGGGGGGGGCTGGGCTACACCTTC.